This entry features one T cell receptor beta chain sequence. Its antigen is still unknown. Other DNA sequences in the sample encode the same CDR3. These data originate in a study of cytomegalovirus exposure and HLA in healthy donors. The V end lost 1 base, the J end lost 4 bases, and 13 bases lay between the germline ends. The germline CDR1 and CDR2 sequences are MGHDK and SYGVNS. The CDR3 spans 15 residues. Primers for the PCR totalled 60 Vbeta and 13 Jbeta. Authors' processing steps: Later reanalysis found approximately 80 million unique TCR beta chains, some 10 million of them shared. Clones were sequenced by immunoSEQ multiplex PCR, and TCRdb holds only the in-frame ones, with some missing. The DNA gave D and trimming, while V, J and clone size come from that table. The sample contains more than 100,000 clones, around 70% of which appear only once. General study points: Among immune exposure information, only CMV serostatus was available.

The sequenced sample consisted of PBMCs. This sequence was found in a woman aged 40 to 50 in good health and CMV-seropositive. The chain uses TRBV25-1 and TRBJ2-5, with D tentatively TRBD1 (5 bases). The CDR3 region has the DNA TGTGCCAGCAGTGAATCGGGCTATAGGGGAGAGACCCAGTACTTC. Residues: CASSESGYRGETQYF.